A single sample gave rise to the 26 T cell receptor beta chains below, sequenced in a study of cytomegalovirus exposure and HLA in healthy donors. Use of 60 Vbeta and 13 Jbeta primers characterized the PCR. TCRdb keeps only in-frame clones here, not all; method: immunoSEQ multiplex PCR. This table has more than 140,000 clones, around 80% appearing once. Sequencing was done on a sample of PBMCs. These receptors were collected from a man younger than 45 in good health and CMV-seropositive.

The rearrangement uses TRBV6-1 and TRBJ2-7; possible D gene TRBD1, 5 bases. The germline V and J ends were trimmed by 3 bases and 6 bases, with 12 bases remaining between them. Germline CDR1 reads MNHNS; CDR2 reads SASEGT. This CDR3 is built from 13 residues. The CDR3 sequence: CASSEGPFLEQYF. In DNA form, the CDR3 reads TGTGCCAGCAGTGAGGGGCCTTTTCTCGAGCAGTACTTC.

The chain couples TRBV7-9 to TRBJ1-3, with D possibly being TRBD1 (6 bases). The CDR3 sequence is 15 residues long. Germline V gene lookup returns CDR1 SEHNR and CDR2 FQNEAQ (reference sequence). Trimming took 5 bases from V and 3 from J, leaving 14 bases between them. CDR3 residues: CASSPGQNIGNTIYF. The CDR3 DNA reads TGTGCCAGCAGCCCAGGACAGAATATTGGAAACACCATATATTTT.

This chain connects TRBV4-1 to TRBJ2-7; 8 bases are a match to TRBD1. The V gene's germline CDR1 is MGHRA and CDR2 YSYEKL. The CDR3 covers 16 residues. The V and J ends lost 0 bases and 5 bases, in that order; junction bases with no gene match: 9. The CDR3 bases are TGCGCCAGCAGCCAAGAGTCCAGGGGGCTTGTTGACGAGCAGTACTTC. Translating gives CASSQESRGLVDEQYF.

The CDR3 reads CASSYDTNTEAFF. CDR3 nucleotide sequence: TGTGCCAGCAGCTATGACACTAACACTGAAGCTTTCTTT. The chain employs TRBV5-8 and TRBJ1-1; D gene unclear. CDR1 SGHTS and CDR2 YDEGEE come from the germline V gene. The CDR3 has 13 residues. With 3 bases removed from V and 2 bases from J, the gap between germline ends came to 8 bases.

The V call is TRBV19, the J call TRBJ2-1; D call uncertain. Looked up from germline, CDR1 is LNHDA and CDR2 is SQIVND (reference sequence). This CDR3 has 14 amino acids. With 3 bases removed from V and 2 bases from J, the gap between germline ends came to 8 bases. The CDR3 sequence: CASSMEWAYNEQFF. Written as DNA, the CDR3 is TGTGCCAGTAGTATGGAGTGGGCCTACAATGAGCAGTTCTTC.

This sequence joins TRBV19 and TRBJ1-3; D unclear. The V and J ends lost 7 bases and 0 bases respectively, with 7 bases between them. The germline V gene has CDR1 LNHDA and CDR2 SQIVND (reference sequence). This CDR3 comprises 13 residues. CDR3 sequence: CASMRHSGNTIYF. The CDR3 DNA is TGTGCCAGTATGAGGCACTCTGGAAACACCATATATTTT.

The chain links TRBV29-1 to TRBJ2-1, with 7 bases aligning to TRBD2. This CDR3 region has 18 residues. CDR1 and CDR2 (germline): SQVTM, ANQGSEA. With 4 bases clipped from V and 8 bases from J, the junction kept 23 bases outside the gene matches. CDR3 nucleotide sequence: TGCAGCGTTGTCGATTGGGCACGCGACAGCCCTGGGGGGGATGAGCAGTTCTTC. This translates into CSVVDWARDSPGGDEQFF.

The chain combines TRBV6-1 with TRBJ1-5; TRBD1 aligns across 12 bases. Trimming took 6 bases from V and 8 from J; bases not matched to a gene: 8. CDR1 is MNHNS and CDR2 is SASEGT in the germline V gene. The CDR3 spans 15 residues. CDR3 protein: CASRQGTGGKKPQHF. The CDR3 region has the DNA TGTGCCAGCAGGCAAGGGACAGGGGGCAAAAAGCCCCAGCATTTT.

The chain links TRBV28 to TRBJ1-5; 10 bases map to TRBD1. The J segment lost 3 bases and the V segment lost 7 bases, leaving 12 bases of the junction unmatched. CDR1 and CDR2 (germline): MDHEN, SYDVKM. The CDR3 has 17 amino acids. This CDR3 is CASTSIGTGVINQPQHF. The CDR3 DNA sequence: TGTGCCAGCACCTCCATAGGGACAGGGGTTATCAATCAGCCCCAGCATTTT.

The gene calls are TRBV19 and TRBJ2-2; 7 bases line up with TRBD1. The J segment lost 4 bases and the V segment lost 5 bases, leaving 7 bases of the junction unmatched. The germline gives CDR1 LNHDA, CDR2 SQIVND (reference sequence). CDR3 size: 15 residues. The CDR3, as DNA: TGTGCCAGTAGTCTAAACGAGGGGGCCACCGGGGAGCTGTTTTTT. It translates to CASSLNEGATGELFF.

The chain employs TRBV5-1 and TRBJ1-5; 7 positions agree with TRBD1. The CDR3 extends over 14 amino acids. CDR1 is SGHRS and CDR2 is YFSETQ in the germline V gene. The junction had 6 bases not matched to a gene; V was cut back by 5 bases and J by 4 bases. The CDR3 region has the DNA TGCGCCAGCAGTCGGGACAGCCCAAATCAGCCCCAGCATTTT. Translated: CASSRDSPNQPQHF.

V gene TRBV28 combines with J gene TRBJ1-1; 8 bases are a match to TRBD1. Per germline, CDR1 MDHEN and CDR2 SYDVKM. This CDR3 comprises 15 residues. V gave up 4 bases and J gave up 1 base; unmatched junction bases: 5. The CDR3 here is CASSSTGVGNTEAFF. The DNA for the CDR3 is TGTGCCAGCAGTTCGACAGGGGTTGGGAACACTGAAGCTTTCTTT. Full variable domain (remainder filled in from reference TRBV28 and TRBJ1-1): DVKVTQSSRYLVKRTGEKVFLECVQDMDHENMFWYRQDPGLGLRLIYFSYDVKMKEKGDIPEGYSVSREKKERFSLILESASTNQTSMYLCASSSTGVGNTEAFFGQGTRLTVV.

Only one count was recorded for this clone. The CDR3: CASSSSRDRGLSQETQYF. CDR3 coding DNA: TGTGCCAGCAGTTCCTCCCGGGACAGGGGGCTCTCCCAAGAGACCCAGTACTTC. The V call is TRBV28, the J call TRBJ2-5, with 12 bases identical to TRBD1. CDR3 length: 18 residues. CDR1 and CDR2 from the germline V gene are MDHEN and SYDVKM. Losses at the gene ends were 4 bases for V and 1 base for J; bases not matched to a gene: 10.

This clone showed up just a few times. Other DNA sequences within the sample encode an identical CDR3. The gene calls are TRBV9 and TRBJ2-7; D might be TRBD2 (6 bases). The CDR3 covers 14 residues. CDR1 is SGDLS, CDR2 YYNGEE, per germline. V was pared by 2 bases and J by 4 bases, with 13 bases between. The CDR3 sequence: CASSVGGSPYEQYF. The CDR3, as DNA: TGTGCCAGCAGCGTCGGGGGTTCACCATACGAGCAGTACTTC.

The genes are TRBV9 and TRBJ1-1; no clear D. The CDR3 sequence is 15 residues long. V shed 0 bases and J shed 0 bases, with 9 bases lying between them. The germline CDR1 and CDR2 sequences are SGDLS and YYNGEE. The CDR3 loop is CASSVGSSVNTEAFF. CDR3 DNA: TGTGCCAGCAGCGTAGGATCCAGCGTGAACACTGAAGCTTTCTTT.

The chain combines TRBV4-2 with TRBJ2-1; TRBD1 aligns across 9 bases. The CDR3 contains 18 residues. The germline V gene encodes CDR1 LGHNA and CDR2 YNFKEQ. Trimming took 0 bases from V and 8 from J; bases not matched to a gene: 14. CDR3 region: CASSQERPGQGLLDEQFF. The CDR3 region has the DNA TGTGCCAGCAGCCAAGAAAGACCGGGACAGGGTTTGTTGGATGAGCAGTTCTTC.

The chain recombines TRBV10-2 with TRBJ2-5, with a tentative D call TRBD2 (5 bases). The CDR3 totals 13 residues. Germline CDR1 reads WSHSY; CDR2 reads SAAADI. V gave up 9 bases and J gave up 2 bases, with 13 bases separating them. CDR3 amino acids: CASYGLLQETQYF. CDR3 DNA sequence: TGCGCCAGTTATGGACTCCTTCAAGAGACCCAGTACTTC.

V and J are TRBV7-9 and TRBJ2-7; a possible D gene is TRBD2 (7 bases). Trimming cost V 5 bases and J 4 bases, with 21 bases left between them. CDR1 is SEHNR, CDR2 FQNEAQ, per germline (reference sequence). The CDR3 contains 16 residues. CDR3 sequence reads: CASSQSGGISGYEQYF. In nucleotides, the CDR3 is TGTGCCAGCAGCCAGTCGGGGGGCATCAGTGGTTACGAGCAGTACTTC.

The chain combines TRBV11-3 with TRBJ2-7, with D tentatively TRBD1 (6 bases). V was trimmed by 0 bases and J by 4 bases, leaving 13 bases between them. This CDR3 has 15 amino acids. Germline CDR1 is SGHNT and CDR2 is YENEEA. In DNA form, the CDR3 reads TGTGCCAGCAGCTTAGACAGCAACAGGGTTTACGAGCAGTACTTC. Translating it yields CASSLDSNRVYEQYF.

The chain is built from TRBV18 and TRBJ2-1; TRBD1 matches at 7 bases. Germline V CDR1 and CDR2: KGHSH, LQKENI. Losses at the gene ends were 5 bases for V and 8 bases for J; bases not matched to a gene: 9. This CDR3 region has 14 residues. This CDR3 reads CASSNYNRGDEQFF. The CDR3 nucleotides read TGTGCCAGCTCAAATTACAACAGGGGCGATGAGCAGTTCTTC.

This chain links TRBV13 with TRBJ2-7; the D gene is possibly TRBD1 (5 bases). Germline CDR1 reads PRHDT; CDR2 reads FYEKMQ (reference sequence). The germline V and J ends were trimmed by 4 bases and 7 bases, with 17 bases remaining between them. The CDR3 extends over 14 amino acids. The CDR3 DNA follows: TGTGCCAGCAGCTCGCGCTCCGACAGTGCGGAGCAGTACTTC. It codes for CASSSRSDSAEQYF.

Here the CDR3 DNA reads TGTGCCAGCAGTTTACGGCATAGCGAGGGGGGGCTGAACACCGGGGAGCTGTTTTTT. As protein: CASSLRHSEGGLNTGELFF. V is TRBV28 and J is TRBJ2-2, with a tentative D call TRBD2 (7 bases). Germline lookup yields CDR1 MDHEN and CDR2 SYDVKM. The CDR3 sequence is 19 residues long. Trimming took off 2 bases at V and 1 base at J, with 20 bases between the two ends.

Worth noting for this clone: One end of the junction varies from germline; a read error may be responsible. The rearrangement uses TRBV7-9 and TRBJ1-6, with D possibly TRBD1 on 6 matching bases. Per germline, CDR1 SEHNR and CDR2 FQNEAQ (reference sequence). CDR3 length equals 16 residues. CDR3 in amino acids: CSSSSYVTGLGSPLHF. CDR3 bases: TGTTCCAGCAGCTCGTATGTTACAGGGTTGGGTTCACCCCTCCACTTT.

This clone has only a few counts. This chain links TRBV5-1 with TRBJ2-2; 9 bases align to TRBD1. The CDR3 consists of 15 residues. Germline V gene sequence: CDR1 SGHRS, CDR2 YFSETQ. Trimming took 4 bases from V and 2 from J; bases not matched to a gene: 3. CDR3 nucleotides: TGCGCCAGCAGCCCGGGACAGGGTAACACCGGGGAGCTGTTTTTT. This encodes CASSPGQGNTGELFF.

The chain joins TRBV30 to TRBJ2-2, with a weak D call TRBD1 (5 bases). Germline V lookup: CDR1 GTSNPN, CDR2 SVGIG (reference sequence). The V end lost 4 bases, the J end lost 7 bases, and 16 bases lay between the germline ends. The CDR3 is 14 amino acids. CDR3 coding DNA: TGTGCCTGGACTAGAGGTCTAAGGGGCGGGGAGCTGTTTTTT. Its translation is CAWTRGLRGGELFF.

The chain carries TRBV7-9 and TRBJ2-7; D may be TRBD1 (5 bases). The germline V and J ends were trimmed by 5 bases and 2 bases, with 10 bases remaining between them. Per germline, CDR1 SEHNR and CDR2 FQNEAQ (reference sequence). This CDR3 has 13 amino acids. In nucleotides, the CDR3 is TGTGCCAGCAGCCCGACAGACACCTACGAGCAGTACTTC. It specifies CASSPTDTYEQYF.